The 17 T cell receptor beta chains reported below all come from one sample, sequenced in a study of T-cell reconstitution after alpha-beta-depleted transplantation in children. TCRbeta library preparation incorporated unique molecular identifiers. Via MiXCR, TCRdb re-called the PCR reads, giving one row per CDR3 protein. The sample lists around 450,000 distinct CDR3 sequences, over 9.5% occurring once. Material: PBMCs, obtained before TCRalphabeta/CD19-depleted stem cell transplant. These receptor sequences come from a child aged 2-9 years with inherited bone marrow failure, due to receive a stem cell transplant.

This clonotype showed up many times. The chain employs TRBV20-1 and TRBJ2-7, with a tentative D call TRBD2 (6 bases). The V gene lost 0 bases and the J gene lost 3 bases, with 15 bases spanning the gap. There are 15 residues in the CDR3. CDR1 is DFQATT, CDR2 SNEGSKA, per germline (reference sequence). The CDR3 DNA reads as TGCAGTGCTAGAGATTTTGGAGGGAACCTCTACGAGCAGTACTTC. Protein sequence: CSARDFGGNLYEQYF.

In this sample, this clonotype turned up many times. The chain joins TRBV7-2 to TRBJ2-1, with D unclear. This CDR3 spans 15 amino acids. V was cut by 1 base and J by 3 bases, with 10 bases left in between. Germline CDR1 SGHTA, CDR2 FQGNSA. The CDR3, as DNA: TGTGCCAGCAGCTTAGGTAGGCAGTTCTACAATGAGCAGTTCTTC. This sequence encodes CASSLGRQFYNEQFF.

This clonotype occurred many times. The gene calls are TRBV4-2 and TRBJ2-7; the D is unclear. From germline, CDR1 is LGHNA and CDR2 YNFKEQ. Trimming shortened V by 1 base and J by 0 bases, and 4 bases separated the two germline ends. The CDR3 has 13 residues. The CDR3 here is CASSQVDSYEQYF. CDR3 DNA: TGTGCCAGCAGCCAAGTCGACTCCTACGAGCAGTACTTC.

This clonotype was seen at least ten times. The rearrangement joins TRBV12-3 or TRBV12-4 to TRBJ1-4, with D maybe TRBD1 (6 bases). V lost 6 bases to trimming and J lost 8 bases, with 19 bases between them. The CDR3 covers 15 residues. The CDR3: CASRDLTGWGEKLFF. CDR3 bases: TGTGCCAGCAGAGACCTGACAGGTTGGGGAGAAAAACTGTTTTTT.

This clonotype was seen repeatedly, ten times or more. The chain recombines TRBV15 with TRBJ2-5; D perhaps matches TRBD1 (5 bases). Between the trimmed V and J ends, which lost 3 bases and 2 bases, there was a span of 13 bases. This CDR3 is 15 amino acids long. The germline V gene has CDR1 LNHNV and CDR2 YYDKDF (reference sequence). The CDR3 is CATSRAAGFQETQYF. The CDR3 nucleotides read TGTGCCACCAGCAGGGCCGCAGGGTTTCAAGAGACCCAGTACTTC. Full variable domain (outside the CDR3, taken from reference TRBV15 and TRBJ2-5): DAMVIQNPRYQVTQFGKPVTLSCSQTLNHNVMYWYQQKSSQAPKLLFHYYDKDFNNEADTPDNFQSRRPNTSFCFLDIRSPGLGDTAMYLCATSRAAGFQETQYFGPGTRLLVL.

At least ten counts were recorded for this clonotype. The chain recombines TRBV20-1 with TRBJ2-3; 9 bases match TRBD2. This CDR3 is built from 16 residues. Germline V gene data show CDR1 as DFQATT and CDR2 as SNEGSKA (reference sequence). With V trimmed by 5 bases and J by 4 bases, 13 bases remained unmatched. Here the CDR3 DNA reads TGCAGTGCTCCCCGGGTAATAGCGGGAGATGCAGATACGCAGTATTTT. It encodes CSAPRVIAGDADTQYF.

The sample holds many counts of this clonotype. Here the CDR3 reads CASTPAPGQGSTDTQYF. The CDR3 DNA is TGTGCCAGCACCCCGGCCCCGGGACAGGGGAGCACAGATACGCAGTATTTT. The chain combines TRBV12-3 or TRBV12-4 with TRBJ2-3, with 10 positions matching TRBD1. Trimming removed 7 bases from V and 0 bases from J; junction bases left unmatched: 10. CDR3 size: 17 residues.

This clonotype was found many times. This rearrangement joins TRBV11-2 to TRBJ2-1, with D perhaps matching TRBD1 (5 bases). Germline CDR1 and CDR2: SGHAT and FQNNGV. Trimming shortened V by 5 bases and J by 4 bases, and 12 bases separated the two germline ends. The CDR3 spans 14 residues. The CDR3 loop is CASSLRAGYNEQFF. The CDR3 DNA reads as TGTGCCAGCAGCCTCCGCGCAGGGTACAATGAGCAGTTCTTC.

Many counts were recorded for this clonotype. The CDR3 nucleotides are TGCGCCAGCAGCCAGCACGGACAGGGGGTAAAAGATACGCAGTATTTT. Encoded protein: CASSQHGQGVKDTQYF. V gene TRBV4-1 combines with J gene TRBJ2-3; 10 nucleotides agree with TRBD1. Germline-derived CDR1 and CDR2 are MGHRA and YSYEKL. Losses at the gene ends were 3 bases for V and 5 bases for J; bases not matched to a gene: 8. This CDR3 has 16 amino acids.

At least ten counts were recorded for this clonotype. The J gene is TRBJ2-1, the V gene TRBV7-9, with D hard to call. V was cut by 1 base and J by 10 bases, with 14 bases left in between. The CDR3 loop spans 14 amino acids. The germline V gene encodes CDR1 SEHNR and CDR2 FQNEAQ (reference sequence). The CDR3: CASSLGGPLGEQFF. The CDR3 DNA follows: TGTGCCAGCAGCTTAGGCGGCCCTTTGGGCGAGCAGTTCTTC. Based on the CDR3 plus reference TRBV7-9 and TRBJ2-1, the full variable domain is DTGVSQNPRHKITKRGQNVTFRCDPISEHNRLYWYRQTLGQGPEFLTYFQNEAQLEKSRLLSDRFSAERPKGSFSTLEIQRTEQGDSAMYLCASSLGGPLGEQFFGPGTRLTVL.

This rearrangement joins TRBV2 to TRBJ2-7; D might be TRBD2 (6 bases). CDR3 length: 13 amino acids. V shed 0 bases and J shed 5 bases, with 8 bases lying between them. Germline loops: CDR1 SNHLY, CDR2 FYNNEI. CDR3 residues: CASSEAREHEQYF. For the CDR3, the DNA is TGTGCCAGCAGTGAAGCCCGGGAGCACGAGCAGTACTTC. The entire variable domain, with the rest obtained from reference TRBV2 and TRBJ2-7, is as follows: EPEVTQTPSHQVTQMGQEVILRCVPISNHLYFYWYRQILGQKVEFLVSFYNNEISEKSEIFDDQFSVERPDGSNFTLKIRSTKLEDSAMYFCASSEAREHEQYFGPGTRLTVT.

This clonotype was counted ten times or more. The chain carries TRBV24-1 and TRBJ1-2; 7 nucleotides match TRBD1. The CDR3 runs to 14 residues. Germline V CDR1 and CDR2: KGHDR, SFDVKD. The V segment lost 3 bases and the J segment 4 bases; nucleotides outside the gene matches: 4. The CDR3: CATSDGDSPYGYTF. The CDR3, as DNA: TGTGCCACCAGTGATGGGGACAGCCCCTATGGCTACACCTTC.

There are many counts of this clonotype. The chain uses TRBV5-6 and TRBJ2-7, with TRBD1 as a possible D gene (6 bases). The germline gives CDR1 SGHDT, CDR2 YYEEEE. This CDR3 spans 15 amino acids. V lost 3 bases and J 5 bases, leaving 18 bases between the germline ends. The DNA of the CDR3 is TGTGCCAGCAGCTGGACAGAAACCTCTCTCCACGAGCAGTACTTC. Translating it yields CASSWTETSLHEQYF.

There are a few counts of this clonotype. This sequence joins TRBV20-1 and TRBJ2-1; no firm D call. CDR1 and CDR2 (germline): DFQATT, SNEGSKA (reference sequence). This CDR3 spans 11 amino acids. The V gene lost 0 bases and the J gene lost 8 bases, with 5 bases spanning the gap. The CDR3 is CSAREGYEQFF. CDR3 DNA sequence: TGCAGTGCTAGAGAGGGCTATGAGCAGTTCTTC.

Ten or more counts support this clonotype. The CDR3 reads CASSQERGQVNQPQHF. The CDR3, as DNA: TGCGCCAGCAGCCAAGAACGCGGACAGGTAAATCAGCCCCAGCATTTT. The gene calls are TRBV4-1 and TRBJ1-5, with TRBD1 matching over 7 bases. CDR3 length equals 16 residues. With V trimmed by 0 bases and J by 4 bases, 6 bases remained unmatched. Germline V gives CDR1 MGHRA, CDR2 YSYEKL.

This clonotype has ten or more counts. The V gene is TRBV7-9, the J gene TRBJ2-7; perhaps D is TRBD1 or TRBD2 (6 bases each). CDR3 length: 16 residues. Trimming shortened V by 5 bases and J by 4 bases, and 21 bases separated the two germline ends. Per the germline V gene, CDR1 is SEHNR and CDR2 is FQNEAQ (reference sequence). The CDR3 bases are TGTGCCAGCAGCCCCCAAGTCCCGGGGGCTTTATACGAGCAGTACTTC. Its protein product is CASSPQVPGALYEQYF.

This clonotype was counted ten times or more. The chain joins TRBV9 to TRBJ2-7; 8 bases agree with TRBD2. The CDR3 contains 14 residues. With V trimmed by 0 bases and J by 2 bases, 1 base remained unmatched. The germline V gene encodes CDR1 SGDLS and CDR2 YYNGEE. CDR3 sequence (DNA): TGTGCCAGCAGCGTAGACGGGGGGGCCTACGAGCAGTACTTC. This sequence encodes CASSVDGGAYEQYF. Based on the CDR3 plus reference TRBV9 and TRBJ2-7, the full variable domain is DSGVTQTPKHLITATGQRVTLRCSPRSGDLSVYWYQQSLDQGLQFLIQYYNGEERAKGNILERFSAQQFPDLHSELNLSSLELGDSALYFCASSVDGGAYEQYFGPGTRLTVT.